Sequencing of this T cell receptor (beta chain) was carried out in a study of T cell responses to AZD1222 COVID-19 vaccine. Study-wide findings and caveats: Regions 160-218 and 743-854 held dominance among vaccine-associated CD4 TCRs, which spanned spike. Variant regions that are unmutated are reportedly the target of nearly half of spike-specific TCRs.

Germline trimming cut 0 bases from V and 9 bases from J; bases unmatched to any gene: 8. The CDR3 extends over 15 amino acids. Germline CDR1 LNHDA, CDR2 SQIVND (reference sequence). On this clone: Its antigen is unidentified.

Generated by immunoSEQ multiplex PCR, the TCRdb table keeps only in-frame clones and is missing some. The sample has over 100,000 clones; nearly 95% are singletons. This sequence joins TRBV19 and TRBJ1-1; 9 bases agree with TRBD1. The sequence came from an adult in good health. The source was peripheral blood, collected on day 0 of AZD1222 vaccination. The CDR3 loop is CASSIDLPGTGKAFF. DNA of the CDR3: TGTGCCAGTAGTATAGATCTTCCCGGGACAGGGAAAGCTTTCTTT.